This is a list of T cell receptor beta chains from one sample in a study of T cell responses to AZD1222 COVID-19 vaccine. Repertoires were generated with immunoSEQ multiplex PCR, while TCRdb's copy carries only in-frame clones and drops some. There are over 20,000 clones in the sample; 80% to 90% occur only once, and approximately 2.6% lies in the top ten. The sequencing here drew on peripheral blood, taken 28 days after the second AZD1222 dose. The receptors stem from an adult who received the AZD1222 COVID-19 vaccine. Both conserved end residues are trimmed from each CDR3. Fields, in order: J gene, CDR3 length, V gene, clone size, CDR3 protein. The size of a clone is reported for some rows only, either as once, few or many, or as a class for expanded clones.

TRBJ1-3	14	TRBV28	-	ASSLPGGYSGNTIY
TRBJ2-1	12	TRBV7-9	-	ASSPWARTNEQF
TRBJ1-1	13	TRBV5-1	-	ASSLGSGSGTEAF
TRBJ2-7	12	TRBV15	few	ATRLAGASYEQY
TRBJ1-4	13	TRBV7-9	-	ASSLELATNEKLF
TRBJ2-1	13	TRBV7-2	-	ASSLVRQGRNEQF
TRBJ2-5	11	TRBV6-5	once	ASSGLSGETQY
TRBJ2-5	11	TRBV3-1/TRBV3-2	-	ASSAGGGGTQY
TRBJ1-2	10	TRBV7-2	-	ASSLLAAGYT
TRBJ2-7	13	TRBV3-1/TRBV3-2	-	ASSQDSGSSYEQY
TRBJ2-7	11	TRBV6-5	-	ASSYSRSYEQY
TRBJ1-3	12	TRBV5-1	-	ASSPGGAGNTIY
TRBJ1-1	12	TRBV6-5	-	ASSIRQGNTEAF
TRBJ2-2	11	TRBV10-2	-	ASGGFPDGELF
TRBJ1-3	14	TRBV9	-	ASSVEAVFSGNTIY
TRBJ2-7	12	TRBV7-9	once	ASSPRDRRYEQY
TRBJ2-1	13	TRBV4-3	-	ASSQSAGPYNEQF
TRBJ1-1	11	TRBV18	-	ASSPDMNTEAF
TRBJ2-5	9	TRBV6-5	once	ASSYSYTQY
TRBJ1-5	13	TRBV7-2	-	ASSLDRQPNQPQH
TRBJ1-5	13	TRBV7-2	-	ASSLALGAAQPQH
TRBJ2-7	13	TRBV2	-	ASSVNRENIHEQY
TRBJ2-5	12	TRBV19	-	ASSTAGGGETQY
TRBJ2-3	13	TRBV15	-	ATSRTTELSDTQY
TRBJ1-6	13	TRBV9	-	ASSAKSSYNSPLH
TRBJ1-1	13	TRBV19	-	ASSIPTGSSTEAF
TRBJ2-2	13	TRBV5-1	-	ASSLAGQNTGELF
TRBJ1-1	12	TRBV27	-	ASSFRGAREGAF
TRBJ2-6	14	TRBV11-3	-	ASSLSGGGGANVLT
TRBJ1-2	12	TRBV19	-	ASSRPGDGYGYT
TRBJ2-1	11	TRBV7-2	-	ASSLAGPSVQF
TRBJ2-1	15	TRBV10-3	-	AISGAVTAFSYNEQF
TRBJ1-2	13	TRBV18	few	ASSPPGTGGLGYT